These 7 T cell receptor beta chains share one sample of origin, sequenced in a study of blood T cell repertoires in COVID-19. Using immunoSEQ multiplex PCR, the repertoire was profiled, and TCRdb retains in-frame clones only, with some absent. The sample includes hundreds of thousands of clones, approximately 86% seen only once; the top ten take approximately 1.5%. What was sequenced was PBMCs or T cells enriched from blood (not recorded which). These receptors originate from a woman in her 50s who had recovered from COVID-19.

The genes are TRBV2 and TRBJ1-6, with a weak D call TRBD1 (6 bases). The V gene lost 7 bases and the J gene lost 7 bases, with 11 bases spanning the gap. In germline, CDR1 is SNHLY, CDR2 FYNNEI. This CDR3 contains 13 residues. This CDR3 reads CASIWTENSPLHF. CDR3 nucleotides: TGTGCCAGCATTTGGACAGAAAATTCACCCCTCCACTTT.

Concerning this clone itself: The same CDR3 is also encoded by other DNA sequences in this sample. CDR3 DNA: TGTGCCAGCTCACCCGGCCAGGGAAACTATGGCTACACCTTC. Its protein is CASSPGQGNYGYTF. The chain joins TRBV18 to TRBJ1-2, with a weak D call TRBD1 (5 bases). The ends were cut back, 3 bases at V and 2 bases at J, with 10 bases in the middle. The CDR3 has 14 residues. Germline CDR1 KGHSH, CDR2 LQKENI.

This chain connects TRBV28 to TRBJ1-6; 7 bases are shared with TRBD1. Per germline, CDR1 MDHEN and CDR2 SYDVKM. The CDR3 spans 14 residues. The ends lost 7 bases at V and 7 bases at J; junction bases unmatched: 7. The CDR3 DNA is TGTGCCAGCACCGAGACAGGGAGGAATTCACCCCTCCACTTT. Translating gives CASTETGRNSPLHF.

This clone was counted a single time. The V gene is TRBV3-1 (or the pseudogene TRBV3-2), the J gene TRBJ2-1; tentative D call: TRBD1 (5 bases). The CDR3 is made up of 12 amino acids. Germline CDR1 is LGHDT and CDR2 is YNNKEL (reference sequence). Trimming left V 8 bases short and J 9 bases short, with 14 bases between. The CDR3 bases are TGTGCCAGCGACAGCGATGTGGGTGAGCAGTTCTTC. As protein: CASDSDVGEQFF.

The chain has TRBV7-6 and TRBJ2-1, with 13 bases matching TRBD2. J was trimmed by 5 bases and V by 5 bases; bases with no gene match: 3. The CDR3 loop spans 15 amino acids. Looked up from germline, CDR1 is SGHVS and CDR2 is FNYEAQ. This CDR3 is CASSTGTSGDNEQFF. In DNA, the CDR3 is TGTGCCAGCAGCACCGGGACTAGCGGGGACAATGAGCAGTTCTTC.

The J gene is TRBJ2-7, the V gene TRBV9; 11 bases match TRBD1. Germline trimming cut 0 bases from V and 4 bases from J; bases unmatched to any gene: 3. This CDR3 region has 15 residues. Per germline, CDR1 SGDLS and CDR2 YYNGEE. CDR3 sequence: CASSVGTGGFYEQYF. The CDR3 region has the DNA TGTGCCAGCAGCGTAGGGACAGGGGGCTTTTACGAGCAGTACTTC.

The rearrangement joins TRBV9 to TRBJ2-1; 7 bases align to TRBD2. The junction had 8 bases not matched to a gene; V was cut back by 1 base and J by 4 bases. CDR3 length: 16 residues. The germline CDR1 and CDR2 sequences are SGDLS and YYNGEE. CDR3 region: CASSVIGRESYNEQFF. CDR3 nucleotides: TGTGCCAGCAGCGTAATAGGGCGGGAGTCATACAATGAGCAGTTCTTC.